This TCR beta chain was documented in a study of cytomegalovirus exposure and HLA in healthy donors. Study results and limitations: There was a cluster of highly shared sequence variants that was likely a sequencing artifact. Immune exposure data for these donors was limited to CMV serostatus.

This CDR3 contains 14 residues. With 8 bases clipped from V and 6 bases from J, the junction kept 15 bases outside the gene matches. Germline loops: CDR1 GTSNPN, CDR2 SVGIG (reference sequence). A word on this clone: Its antigen is as yet unknown.

A multiplex PCR was run with 60 Vbeta primers and 13 Jbeta primers. TCRdb's table, derived via immunoSEQ multiplex PCR, lists solely in-frame clones and lacks some. The sample lists approximately 150,000 clones; 75% were seen once. The rearrangement links TRBV30 to TRBJ1-1; 7 bases are shared with TRBD1. The sample comprised PBMCs. The TCR comes from a male donor in good health and CMV-seronegative. CDR3 in DNA: TGTGCCGGATCTGGCGACGCCAGGGGGTCTGAAGCTTTCTTT. Translated: CAGSGDARGSEAFF.